This paragraph covers one T cell receptor (beta chain) sequence. This sample stems from a study of blood T cell repertoires in COVID-19. In the study overall: The United States, Italy and Spain were the sources of the acute and convalescent COVID-19 samples.

Data came from immunoSEQ multiplex PCR; TCRdb stores just in-frame clones and leaves some out. The sample includes about 200,000 clones, about 80% of them seen just once. The CDR3 runs 13 residues. The sequencing input was PBMCs or T cells enriched from blood (not recorded which). The TCR originated in a man aged 35 to 55 who had recovered from COVID-19. The chain has TRBV21-1 and TRBJ1-4; the table calls TRBD1, which could not be checked here. TRBV21-1 is listed as a pseudogene. CDR3: CASSKGRQLELFF. As DNA, the CDR3 is TGTGCCAGCAGCAAAGGTAGACAGTTAGAACTGTTTTTT.